The 21 T cell receptor beta chains below come from one sample, sequenced in a study of human CD4 T cells and Enterobacteriaceae. The data were produced by immunoSEQ multiplex PCR, yet TCRdb's version contains in-frame clones alone and is incomplete. The data contain roughly 28,000 clones, 80% to 90% of them singletons. The memory gate held CD4+ cells that were not CD45RA+CCR7+CD95- naive cells, over 98% pure. The specimen was memory CD4+ T cells from blood. Receptor source: a human donor in good health.

Only a few counts were recorded for this clone. The V and J genes are TRBV29-1 and TRBJ2-3; 8 bases match TRBD2. This CDR3 is built from 14 residues. Germline loops: CDR1 SQVTM, CDR2 ANQGSEA. V shed 5 bases, J shed 8 bases, and the junction held 12 bases outside the gene matches. CDR3 sequence (DNA): TGCAGCGTTTATGTAGCGGGAAGTGTTGGTACGCAGTATTTT. Translation: CSVYVAGSVGTQYF.

CDR3 region: CASSLEGTGKEQYF. CDR3 DNA sequence: TGTGCCAGCAGCTTGGAAGGGACAGGTAAAGAGCAGTACTTC. The chain joins TRBV5-4 to TRBJ2-7; 8 nucleotides match TRBD1. With V trimmed by 0 bases and J by 7 bases, 6 bases remained unmatched. The CDR3 covers 14 residues. The germline V gene has CDR1 SGHNT and CDR2 YYREEE (reference sequence).

This chain connects TRBV5-8 to TRBJ2-5, with 7 bases lining up with TRBD2. The junction had 13 bases not matched to a gene; V was cut back by 4 bases and J by 1 base. The CDR3 is 17 residues long. Looked up from germline, CDR1 is SGHTS and CDR2 is YDEGEE. DNA of the CDR3: TGTGCCAGCAGCCATCGACTGGGGCGGGGGACCCAAGAGACCCAGTACTTC. Translation: CASSHRLGRGTQETQYF.

This clone appeared once. The V gene is TRBV7-8, the J gene TRBJ2-7, with D maybe TRBD1 (5 bases). Trimming stripped 4 bases from V and 7 bases from J, with 17 bases between. Per germline, CDR1 SGHVS and CDR2 FQNEAQ. The CDR3 contains 14 residues. The CDR3 sequence is CASSSNRYSREQYF. CDR3 DNA: TGTGCCAGCAGCTCCAACAGGTACTCCCGTGAGCAGTACTTC.

This chain joins TRBV5-6 and TRBJ1-1, with D perhaps matching TRBD1 (5 bases). The V end was cut by 4 bases, the J end by 0 bases, with 16 bases between. CDR3 length: 16 residues. Germline V gene lookup returns CDR1 SGHDT and CDR2 YYEEEE. The CDR3 loop reads CASSGKRQHMNTEAFF. The DNA of the CDR3 is TGTGCCAGCAGCGGGAAAAGACAGCACATGAACACTGAAGCTTTCTTT.

The V and J genes are TRBV5-1 and TRBJ2-3; TRBD2 agrees at 11 bases. The CDR3 runs 18 residues. V shed 0 bases and J 2 bases; nucleotides not matched to a gene: 8. The germline CDR1 and CDR2 sequences are SGHRS and YFSETQ. The CDR3 nucleotides read TGCGCCAGCAGCTTGGAGGTACTAGCGGGAGTCACCACAGATACGCAGTATTTT. Encoded protein: CASSLEVLAGVTTDTQYF.

This chain links TRBV6-5 with TRBJ1-1; D call uncertain. Trimming stripped 5 bases from V and 9 bases from J, with 13 bases between. CDR3 length equals 12 residues. Germline lookup yields CDR1 MNHEY and CDR2 SVGAGI. The CDR3 loop is CASSPDQLKAFF. As DNA, the CDR3 is TGTGCCAGCAGTCCCGACCAACTGAAAGCTTTCTTT.

The V gene is TRBV11-2, the J gene TRBJ1-5; TRBD1 matches 9 bases. After removal of 4 bases from V and 6 bases from J, the junction contained 7 bases not matched to a gene. Germline lookup yields CDR1 SGHAT and CDR2 FQNNGV. CDR3 size: 15 residues. The CDR3 bases are TGTGCCAGCAGCTCACAGGGGGCGCGCAGTCAGCCCCAGCATTTT. Its translation is CASSSQGARSQPQHF.

Only a few counts were recorded for this clone. The V call is TRBV29-1, the J call TRBJ1-1, with D possibly TRBD1 on 6 matching bases. This CDR3 spans 13 amino acids. V dropped 4 bases and J dropped 11 bases, with 20 bases sitting between them. From germline, CDR1 is SQVTM and CDR2 ANQGSEA. The CDR3 DNA reads TGCAGCGTTGTTCCAGGGGCGAGCAAACGGGCTTTCTTT. Protein product: CSVVPGASKRAFF.

The V and J genes are TRBV7-9 and TRBJ2-6; maybe TRBD1 (7 bases). In germline, CDR1 is SEHNR, CDR2 FQNEAQ (reference sequence). This CDR3 has 14 residues. The V and J ends lost 8 bases and 1 base respectively, with 9 bases between them. CDR3 sequence reads: CASAGQSGANVLTF. CDR3 DNA sequence: TGTGCCAGCGCGGGACAGTCTGGGGCCAACGTCCTGACTTTC.

This clone was recorded once. The V call is TRBV11-3, the J call TRBJ2-2, with no clear D. CDR3 length: 11 residues. V was cut by 5 bases and J by 4 bases, with 2 bases left in between. Germline assignment: CDR1 SGHNT and CDR2 YENEEA. CDR3 protein: CASSRTGELFF. As DNA, the CDR3 is TGTGCCAGCAGCCGCACCGGGGAGCTGTTTTTT.

This clone occurred once. The J gene is TRBJ2-7, the V gene TRBV18; 9 bases fit TRBD2. This CDR3 contains 16 residues. V was clipped by 6 bases and J by 2 bases; unmatched bases: 11. CDR1 is KGHSH and CDR2 is LQKENI in the germline V gene. CDR3 bases: TGTGCCAGCTCCCCCCCCGAAGCGGGAGGTACCTACGAGCAGTACTTC. Its translation is CASSPPEAGGTYEQYF. The variable domain in full, with the rest retrieved from reference TRBV18 and TRBJ2-7, is NAGVMQNPRHLVRRRGQEARLRCSPMKGHSHVYWYRQLPEEGLKFMVYLQKENIIDESGMPKERFSAEFPKEGPSILRIQQVVRGDSAAYFCASSPPEAGGTYEQYFGPGTRLTVT.

V gene TRBV11-2 combines with J gene TRBJ2-7, with 7 bases lining up with TRBD2. Trimming removed 5 bases from V and 2 bases from J; junction bases left unmatched: 9. Germline loops: CDR1 SGHAT, CDR2 FQNNGV. The CDR3 contains 15 residues. CDR3 sequence: CASSAGLLSPYEQYF. Here the CDR3 DNA reads TGTGCCAGCAGCGCGGGACTACTTTCCCCCTACGAGCAGTACTTC.

Here the CDR3 reads CASRRRGTSTDTQYF. CDR3 sequence (DNA): TGTGCCAGCAGACGCAGGGGGACTAGCACAGATACGCAGTATTTT. The J gene is TRBJ2-3, the V gene TRBV27; D is possibly TRBD1 (7 bases). The germline gives CDR1 MNHEY, CDR2 SMNVEV (reference sequence). The CDR3 covers 15 residues. V lost 6 bases to trimming and J lost 0 bases, with 13 bases between them.

This clone came up once. The rearrangement links TRBV29-1 to TRBJ1-5; D gene unclear. This CDR3 is 13 amino acids long. V shed 6 bases and J shed 7 bases, with 16 bases lying between them. Germline CDR1 SQVTM, CDR2 ANQGSEA. CDR3 amino acids: CSVTTGVGQPQHF. The CDR3 DNA is TGCAGCGTGACGACCGGGGTAGGGCAGCCCCAGCATTTT.

V gene TRBV6-1 combines with J gene TRBJ1-2; D is perhaps TRBD1 (5 bases). Looked up from germline, CDR1 is MNHNS and CDR2 is SASEGT. The ends were cut back, 5 bases at V and 4 bases at J, with 11 bases in the middle. The CDR3 has 13 residues. The CDR3 sequence: CASSREGSYGYTF. The CDR3 DNA follows: TGTGCCAGCAGTCGTGAGGGGTCCTATGGCTACACCTTC.

V gene TRBV28 combines with J gene TRBJ1-5; D perhaps matches TRBD1 (6 bases). Trimming shortened V by 7 bases and J by 6 bases, and 16 bases separated the two germline ends. There are 14 residues in the CDR3. Germline values: CDR1 MDHEN, CDR2 SYDVKM. Here the CDR3 reads CASIIGGLGQPQHF. The CDR3 region has the DNA TGTGCCAGCATTATCGGGGGGCTTGGTCAGCCCCAGCATTTT.

The rearrangement joins TRBV11-2 to TRBJ1-1; the match to TRBD1 covers 9 bases. The germline V gene encodes CDR1 SGHAT and CDR2 FQNNGV. Trimming cost V 0 bases and J 3 bases; bases outside gene matches: 5. This CDR3 contains 16 residues. This chain's CDR3 is CASSLDLGQGDTEAFF. The CDR3 coding sequence is TGTGCCAGCAGCTTAGATCTGGGACAGGGAGACACTGAAGCTTTCTTT.

The chain uses TRBV25-1 and TRBJ2-5, with 7 bases matching TRBD1. The V and J ends lost 3 bases and 3 bases, in that order; junction bases with no gene match: 13. Germline V CDR1 and CDR2: MGHDK, SYGVNS. This CDR3 contains 17 residues. CDR3 sequence reads: CASSEGNEGARKETQYF. In DNA, the CDR3 is TGTGCCAGCAGTGAGGGAAACGAGGGGGCCAGAAAAGAGACCCAGTACTTC. Based on the CDR3 plus reference TRBV25-1 and TRBJ2-5, the full variable domain is EADIYQTPRYLVIGTGKKITLECSQTMGHDKMYWYQQDPGMELHLIHYSYGVNSTEKGDLSSESTVSRIRTEHFPLTLESARPSHTSQYLCASSEGNEGARKETQYFGPGTRLLVL.

This chain joins TRBV29-1 and TRBJ1-4; TRBD1 might be the D (5 bases). Germline V gives CDR1 SQVTM, CDR2 ANQGSEA. Trimming left V 1 base short and J 7 bases short, with 7 bases between. The CDR3 runs 12 residues. CDR3 DNA sequence: TGCAGCGTTGAAGGGGGGTCTGAAAAACTGTTTTTT. This sequence encodes CSVEGGSEKLFF.

The sample holds one count of this clone. This chain uses TRBV9 with TRBJ2-7, with a possible D match to TRBD2 (6 bases). Looked up from germline, CDR1 is SGDLS and CDR2 is YYNGEE. CDR3 size: 15 residues. Deletions cut 0 bases from V and 1 base from J, with 11 bases between. CDR3 in DNA: TGTGCCAGCAGCGTAGCCCCGGGAGAGTCCTACGAGCAGTACTTC. Its protein is CASSVAPGESYEQYF.